This TCR beta chain is from a study of shared clonotypes between healthy human individuals (dated by TCRdb to about 2020). The study in broad terms: The cohort comprised a couple of women and a few men aged 18 to 49 years. Per donor, three plates each were used for CD4 naive and CD4 memory, two for CD8 naive, and one for CD8 memory. To estimate repertoire size and how much clonotypes are shared between individuals, the study performed deep sequencing of blood TCR repertoires from five healthy adults. Libraries were prepared and TCR repertoires were sequenced by different laboratories using diverse techniques, in order to increase sequencing depth and limit assay-specific biases. Each donor's leukapheresis produced roughly between roughly 0.85 and 10 billion PBMCs.

Trimming removed 3 bases from V and 0 bases from J; the gene matches leave 6 bases unexplained. The germline V gene encodes CDR1 KGHSH and CDR2 LQKENI. From the cysteine up to the phenylalanine, the CDR3 has a length of 16 residues. The kept DNA is CDR3 alone, 48 bases in frame from the first base. Overall study results and their limits: Sampling was restricted to blood, and TCR repertoires in tissue are likely to differ from TCR repertoires in blood. Rarefaction of sorted-subset datasets indicated incomplete sequencing despite the large sequencing depth. Compared with non-shared clonotypes, the clonotypes found in all four sorted-subset donors had higher generation probabilities. Sharing across several donors was observed for around 5% of naive CD4, over 3% of naive CD8, over 2% of memory CD4, and less than 0.45% of memory CD8 clonotypes. Larger estimated clonotype richness was generally found for naive subsets than for memory subsets. Pairwise subsampling led to the expectation that sequencing depth would affect the degree of clonotype sharing among donors. Because the study included a small number of donors, the genetic and exposure-history diversity represented was limited.

Donors were healthy HIV-negative adults with no recently reported acute infections or vaccinations. Only Caucasian adults living in Nashville, Tennessee, USA were represented among the donors. CD4+ T cells were enriched by magnetic negative selection; naive cells were then positively selected on CD45RA, and the negative fraction formed the memory subset. Blood was collected by leukapheresis, and PBMCs were isolated by Ficoll-Histopaque density gradient centrifugation and then cryopreserved in liquid nitrogen vapor phase. Purity and quantity of every magnetically sorted T cell population were checked by analytical flow cytometry. Each sorted fraction had its genomic DNA isolated and then quantified by UV absorbance on a Nanodrop 2000c. A remark on this clone: Its antigen target is currently unknown. No base qualities exist here, and no much larger clone lies one base off it.

Using the deep immunoSEQ assay, TCR CDR3 regions were amplified from genomic DNA by multiplex PCR. Genomic DNA extracted from each cell subset was distributed evenly over all wells of several immunoSEQ 96-well plates, and each plate served as one replicate. For sorted subsets, roughly 190 ng of genomic DNA, equivalent to some 33,000 T cell genomes, went into each replicate PCR. Purified libraries were measured with a Qubit 3.0 fluorometer, size-checked on a Bioanalyzer 2100, and measured again with the KAPA Library Quantification kit. Every immunoSEQ 96-well plate was sequenced on a separate single-read 150-cycle Illumina NextSeq 550 flow cell. The published analysis was carried out like this. Because the immunoSEQ output held only junctional sequences and lacked quality scores, the filtering could not match the filtering applied to full-length reads. Sequences were annotated with PyIR, a Python wrapper for IgBLAST v1.9, and V/J genes and CDR3 were assigned using IMGT germline references. Reads were removed for weak V/J assignments (E-value above 1e-6), missing CDR3, stop codons, out-of-frame junctions, or ambiguous translated residues. V3J clonotypes were defined as sequences sharing the same inferred V gene, J gene, and CDR3 amino acid sequence. Percentage overlap between repertoires was calculated by dividing the number of shared unique clonotypes by the size of the smaller repertoire. Richness of each repertoire was evaluated using RTK rarefaction, the Chao1 estimator, and Recon v2.1 estimates of unobserved clonotypes. For all TCRbeta clonotypes obtained by the gDNA method from a few donors, generation probabilities were computed with OLGA. Drawn from immuneACCESS, this table holds only the in-frame rearrangements with V and J called that TCRdb kept. Clones are partly lost; checked studies trace under half to an unresolved V gene and leave the rest unexplained. D and trimming come from the DNA, and the V and J calls and clone size come from that table. For this sample there are 1,500,000 or so clones; about 96% appear just once. The ten largest clones add up to approximately 1.1% of the sample.

The sequence was obtained from a young man in good health. Sample: naive CD4+ T cells sorted from blood. Explained via the paper, the cell subset or site label denotes: CD45RA+ positively selected. The sequence joins TRBV18 to TRBJ2-3, with TRBD2 matching 7 junction bases. Here the CDR3 is given as CASSPLNGRSTDTQYF. The bases read TGTGCCAGCTCACCTCTCAACGGGAGGAGCACAGATACGCAGTATTTT.